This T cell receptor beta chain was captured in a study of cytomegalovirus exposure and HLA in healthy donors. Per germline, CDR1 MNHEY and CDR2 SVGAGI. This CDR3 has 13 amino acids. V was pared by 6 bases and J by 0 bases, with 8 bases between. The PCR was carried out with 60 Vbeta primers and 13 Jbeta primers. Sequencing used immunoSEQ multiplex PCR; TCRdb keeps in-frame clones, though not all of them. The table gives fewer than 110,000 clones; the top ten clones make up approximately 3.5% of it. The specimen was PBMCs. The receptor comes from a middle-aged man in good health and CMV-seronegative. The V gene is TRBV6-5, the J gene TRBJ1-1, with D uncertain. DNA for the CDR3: TGTGCCAGCAGCGTACTGGTGAACACTGAAGCTTTCTTT. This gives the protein CASSVLVNTEAFF.